This entry concerns a single T cell receptor (beta chain). Profiling relied on immunoSEQ multiplex PCR, and the TCRdb table lists in-frame clones only, not all of them. The data contain approximately 300,000 clones, approximately 90% of them singletons. These data come from a study of blood T cell repertoires in COVID-19. V lost 2 bases and J 4 bases, leaving 12 bases between the germline ends. The CDR3 loop spans 15 amino acids. CDR1 and CDR2 from the germline V gene are LNHDA and SQIVND (reference sequence). The clonotype was recovered from a woman in her 30s who had recovered from COVID-19. The chain has TRBV19 and TRBJ2-1; tentatively, D is TRBD1 (5 bases). Sequences were obtained from PBMCs or T cells enriched from blood (not recorded which). The CDR3 protein is CASSIRRVGYNEQFF. DNA for the CDR3: TGTGCCAGTAGTATACGCAGGGTGGGATACAATGAGCAGTTCTTC.